This T cell receptor (beta chain) was recovered during a study of response to subunit inactivated influenza vaccine. The J segment lost 4 bases and the V segment lost 6 bases, leaving 8 bases of the junction unmatched. Germline lookup yields CDR1 SNHLY and CDR2 FYNNEI. The CDR3 consists of 15 residues. This clonotype was found a few times. Its antigen is as yet unknown. Regarding the study as a whole: Each seasonal influenza vaccination, the authors suggested, recruits few new T cells.

TCRdb recomputed calls from the RT-PCR reads with MiXCR, one row per CDR3 protein. This table has hundreds of thousands of distinct CDR3 sequences, approximately 17% appearing once. The sample in question was PBMCs from blood, obtained around 5 days after vaccination. This sequence joins TRBV2 and TRBJ2-5; 10 bases line up with TRBD1. The sequence was collected from a man in his fifties or sixties who received an inactivated influenza vaccine. Written as DNA, the CDR3 is TGTGCCAGCAGGGACTCGGGACAGGGGATAGAGACCCAGTACTTC. It specifies CASRDSGQGIETQYF. The entire variable domain, with the rest obtained from reference TRBV2 and TRBJ2-5, is as follows: EPEVTQTPSHQVTQMGQEVILRCVPISNHLYFYWYRQILGQKVEFLVSFYNNEISEKSEIFDDQFSVERPDGSNFTLKIRSTKLEDSAMYFCASRDSGQGIETQYFGPGTRLLVL.